The source of this TCR beta chain is a study of blood T cell repertoires in COVID-19. Study overall: Samples taken during acute and convalescent COVID-19 were collected in the United States, Italy and Spain. The analysed material was cDNA or gDNA that came from T cells, B-cell-depleted T cells, or PBMCs.

While infection was still active, Seattle patients were enrolled and then followed longitudinally. Germline trimming cut 6 bases from V and 3 bases from J; bases unmatched to any gene: 9. Per germline, CDR1 SGHAT and CDR2 FQNNGV. The CDR3 is made up of 15 amino acids. This table comes from immunoSEQ multiplex PCR, and its TCRdb copy is limited to in-frame clones, with some not included. The table includes about 220,000 clones, 75% to 85% detected once. The source material was peripheral blood. The rearrangement joins TRBV11-2 to TRBJ2-7; 9 bases are a match to TRBD2. This clonotype originated in a woman in her sixties or seventies with COVID-19, enrolled during active disease. CDR3: CASRVAGVGSYEQYF. In DNA form, the CDR3 reads TGTGCCAGCAGGGTAGCGGGAGTGGGAAGCTACGAGCAGTACTTC.